This paragraph reports one TCR beta chain. Its specificity is not known. The entry originates in a study of T cell repertoires in cytomegalovirus infection. A single record per CDR3 protein comes from TCRdb applying MiXCR to the reads. The sample has fewer than 900,000 distinct CDR3 sequences, approximately 32% seen once. The germline V and J ends were trimmed by 0 bases and 5 bases, with 19 bases remaining between them. Germline CDR1 reads SGDLS; CDR2 reads YYNGEE. The CDR3 consists of 17 residues. Material: cultured CD8+ T cells from PBMCs, obtained from culture after CMV antigen stimulation. This chain connects TRBV9 to TRBJ2-3; D may match TRBD1 or TRBD2 (5 bases each). The clonotype comes from a human donor in good health (CMV status not recorded). Some clones in this sample may be carry-over from other donors' samples. CDR3 sequence reads: CASSVAPGAGQGDTQYF. The CDR3 DNA reads TGTGCCAGCAGCGTAGCCCCCGGGGCAGGGCAAGGAGATACGCAGTATTTT. Full variable domain (outside the CDR3, taken from reference TRBV9 and TRBJ2-3): DSGVTQTPKHLITATGQRVTLRCSPRSGDLSVYWYQQSLDQGLQFLIQYYNGEERAKGNILERFSAQQFPDLHSELNLSSLELGDSALYFCASSVAPGAGQGDTQYFGPGTRLTVL.